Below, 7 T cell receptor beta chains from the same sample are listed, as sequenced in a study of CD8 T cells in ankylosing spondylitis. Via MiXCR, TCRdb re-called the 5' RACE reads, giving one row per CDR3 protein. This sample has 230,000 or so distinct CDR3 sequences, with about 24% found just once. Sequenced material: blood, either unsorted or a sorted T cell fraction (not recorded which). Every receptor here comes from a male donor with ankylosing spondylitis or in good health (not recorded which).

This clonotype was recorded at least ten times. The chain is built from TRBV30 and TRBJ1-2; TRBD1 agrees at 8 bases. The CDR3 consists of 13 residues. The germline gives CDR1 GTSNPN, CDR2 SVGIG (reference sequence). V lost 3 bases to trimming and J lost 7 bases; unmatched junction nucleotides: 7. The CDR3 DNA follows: TGTGCCTGGAGCAGGGGGCAAGTAGTTGGCTACACCTTC. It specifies CAWSRGQVVGYTF.

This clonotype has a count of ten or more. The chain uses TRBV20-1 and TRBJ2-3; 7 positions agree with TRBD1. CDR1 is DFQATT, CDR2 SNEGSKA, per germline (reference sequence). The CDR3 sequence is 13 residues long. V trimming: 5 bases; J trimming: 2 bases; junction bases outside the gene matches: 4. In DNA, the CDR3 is TGCAGTGCTTGGGACAGACTCACAGATACGCAGTATTTT. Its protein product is CSAWDRLTDTQYF.

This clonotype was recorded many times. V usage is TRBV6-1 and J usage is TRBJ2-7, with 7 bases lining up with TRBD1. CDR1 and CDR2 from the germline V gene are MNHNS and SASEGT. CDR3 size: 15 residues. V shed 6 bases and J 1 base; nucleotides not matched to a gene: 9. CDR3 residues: CASRAKTGLSYEQYF. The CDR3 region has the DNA TGTGCCAGCAGGGCCAAGACAGGGCTATCCTACGAGCAGTACTTC.

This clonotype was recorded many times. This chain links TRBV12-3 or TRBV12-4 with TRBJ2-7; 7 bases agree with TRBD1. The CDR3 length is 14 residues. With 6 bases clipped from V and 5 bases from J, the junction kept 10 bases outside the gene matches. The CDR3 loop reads CASRKRTGLDEQYF. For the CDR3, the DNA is TGTGCCAGCAGAAAAAGGACAGGCCTAGACGAGCAGTACTTC.

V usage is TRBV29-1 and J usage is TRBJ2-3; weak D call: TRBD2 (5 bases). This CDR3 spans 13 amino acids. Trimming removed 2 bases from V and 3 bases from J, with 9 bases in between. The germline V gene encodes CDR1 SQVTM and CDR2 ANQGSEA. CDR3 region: CSVEWRGTDTQYF. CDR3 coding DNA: TGCAGCGTTGAATGGAGAGGGACAGATACGCAGTATTTT.

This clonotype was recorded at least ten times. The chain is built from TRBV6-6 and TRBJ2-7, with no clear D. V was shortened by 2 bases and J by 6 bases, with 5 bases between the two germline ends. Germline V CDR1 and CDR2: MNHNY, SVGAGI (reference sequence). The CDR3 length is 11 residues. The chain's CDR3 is CASSYLGEQYF. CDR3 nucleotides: TGTGCCAGCAGTTACCTAGGCGAGCAGTACTTC.

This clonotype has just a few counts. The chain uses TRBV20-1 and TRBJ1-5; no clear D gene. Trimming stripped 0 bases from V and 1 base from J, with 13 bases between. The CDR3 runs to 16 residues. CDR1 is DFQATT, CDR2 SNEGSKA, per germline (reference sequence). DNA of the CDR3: TGCAGTGCTAGAGATAGGGAGCGGGGAAGCAATCAGCCCCAGCATTTT. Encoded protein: CSARDRERGSNQPQHF.